The entry below gives a single TCR beta chain sequence along with its context. This sample stems from a study of blood T cell repertoires in COVID-19. Study-wide context: From T cells, B-cell-depleted T cells, or PBMCs came the material, which was cDNA or gDNA.

The method was immunoSEQ multiplex PCR; TCRdb's version includes in-frame clones alone and lacks a portion of them. The top ten clones hold over 2.5% of a sample with about 220,000 clones, approximately 84% of them seen once. The CDR3 spans 15 residues. Germline trimming cut 3 bases from V and 4 bases from J; bases unmatched to any gene: 3. Per the germline V gene, CDR1 is SEHNR and CDR2 is FQNEAQ (reference sequence). The TCR sequence derives from a woman aged 25 to 45 who had recovered from COVID-19. Sequencing was carried out using peripheral blood. The rearrangement links TRBV7-9 to TRBJ1-2, with 12 nucleotides matching TRBD1. The CDR3 DNA is TGTGCCAGCAGCTTCGGGACAGGGGGCGCCTATGGCTACACCTTC. Residues: CASSFGTGGAYGYTF.